Included here is one TCR beta chain sequence, with context. Antigen specificity is unknown. Repertoires were generated with immunoSEQ multiplex PCR, while TCRdb's copy carries only in-frame clones and drops some. The data contain 140,000 to 150,000 clones, around 90% of them seen just once; the ten biggest clones take up approximately 8%. The data are from a study of T cell responses to AZD1222 COVID-19 vaccine. Study-level results: Recipients of two AZD1222 doses showed rising Spike-specific TCR breadth and depth. It was only 6 or 7 AZD1222 recipients who were seropositive at baseline.

Trimming shortened V by 0 bases and J by 8 bases, and 5 bases separated the two germline ends. Germline CDR1 SGHNT, CDR2 YENEEA. The CDR3 has 12 amino acids. The chain employs TRBV11-3 and TRBJ2-1; no clear D. The sample here was peripheral blood, taken 28 days after the second dose of the MenACWY control vaccine. This clonotype was sampled from an adult who received the MenACWY meningococcal vaccine as a control. The CDR3 loop is CASSLESHEQFF. CDR3 in DNA: TGTGCCAGCAGCTTAGAATCTCATGAGCAGTTCTTC.